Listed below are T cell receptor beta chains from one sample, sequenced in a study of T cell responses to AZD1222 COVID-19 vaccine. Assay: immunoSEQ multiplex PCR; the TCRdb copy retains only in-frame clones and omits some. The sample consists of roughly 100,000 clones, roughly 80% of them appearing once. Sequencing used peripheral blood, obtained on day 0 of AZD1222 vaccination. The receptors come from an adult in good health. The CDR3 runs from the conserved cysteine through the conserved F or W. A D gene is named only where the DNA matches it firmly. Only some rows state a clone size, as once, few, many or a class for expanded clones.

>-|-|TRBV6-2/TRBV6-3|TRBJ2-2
TGTGCCAGCAGCCACCCGTTACTGGTCGACCCGGCGAACACCGGGGAGCTGTTTTTT
CASSHPLLVDPANTGELFF
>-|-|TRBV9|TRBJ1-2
TGTGCCAGCAGCCCGACCACAGTCCCCTATGGCTACACCTTC
CASSPTTVPYGYTF
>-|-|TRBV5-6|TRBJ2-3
TGTGCCAGCAGCTTGGGAGGGACAGATACGCAGTATTTT
CASSLGGTDTQYF
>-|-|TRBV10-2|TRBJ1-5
TGCGCCAGCAGTGGGGCGGTGAATCAGCCCCAGCATTTT
CASSGAVNQPQHF
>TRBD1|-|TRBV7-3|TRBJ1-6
TGTGCCAGCAGCTCAACAGGGGAGTCACCCCTCCACTTT
CASSSTGESPLHF
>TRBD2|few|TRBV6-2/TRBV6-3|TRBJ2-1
TGTGCCAGCAGTTACACCCCTAGCGGGAGCTACAATGAGCAGTTCTTC
CASSYTPSGSYNEQFF
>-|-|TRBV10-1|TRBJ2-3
TGCGCCAGCAGTAACACGGGGGGCTCCACAGATACGCAGTATTTT
CASSNTGGSTDTQYF
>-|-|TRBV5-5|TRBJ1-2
TGTGCCAGCAGCCCGGGGCAGTTAGCCTATGGCTACACCTTC
CASSPGQLAYGYTF
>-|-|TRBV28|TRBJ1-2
TGTGCCAGCAGAATACAGGGACCCCCTAACTATGGCTACACCTTC
CASRIQGPPNYGYTF
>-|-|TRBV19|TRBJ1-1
TGTGCCAGTGGTATGGTGACGAACACTGAAGCTTTCTTT
CASGMVTNTEAFF
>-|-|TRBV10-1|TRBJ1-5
TGCGCCAGCAGTGACTGGGGCCAGCCCCAGCATTTT
CASSDWGQPQHF
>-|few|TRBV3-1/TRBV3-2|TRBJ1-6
TGTGCCAGCAGCCAAGATTTCTCCGGGGCCGGGTCTCATCCACCCCTCCACTTT
CASSQDFSGAGSHPPLHF
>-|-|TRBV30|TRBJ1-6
TGTGCCTGGAGTTTCAAGGGGTACTCACCCCTCCACTTT
CAWSFKGYSPLHF
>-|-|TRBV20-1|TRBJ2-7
TGCAGTGCTAGATCCTACGAGCAGTACTTC
CSARSYEQYF
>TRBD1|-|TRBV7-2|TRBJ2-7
TGTGCCAGCAGCTTGAGCCGAACCGGGACAGATGAAAACTACGAGCAGTACTTC
CASSLSRTGTDENYEQYF
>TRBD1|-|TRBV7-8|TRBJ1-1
TGTGCCAGCAGCTTAGAGGGACAGCTGAACACTGAAGCTTTCTTT
CASSLEGQLNTEAFF
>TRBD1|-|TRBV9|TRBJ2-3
TGTGCCAGCAGCTTTCGGACAGGCGACATATCAGATACGCAGTATTTT
CASSFRTGDISDTQYF
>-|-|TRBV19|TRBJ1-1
TGTGCCAGTAGTAAGGAGACAGTGAACACTGAAGCTTTCTTT
CASSKETVNTEAFF
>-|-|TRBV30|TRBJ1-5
TGTGCCTGGAGTGGTACCTTGCTTCAGCCCCAGCATTTT
CAWSGTLLQPQHF
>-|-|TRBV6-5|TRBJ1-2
TGTGCCAGCAGTTACGAAGGTAGTCGCGGCTATGGCTACACCTTC
CASSYEGSRGYGYTF
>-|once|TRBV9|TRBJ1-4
TGTGCCAGCAGCGTAGAGGGAGGGGCTAATGAAAAACTGTTTTTT
CASSVEGGANEKLFF
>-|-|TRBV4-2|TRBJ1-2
TGTGCCAGCAGCCAAGATTTTACAGGACACTATGGCTACACCTTC
CASSQDFTGHYGYTF
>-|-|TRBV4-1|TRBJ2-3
TGCGCCAGCAGCCAAGTAAACCTCGTTTACACAGATACGCAGTATTTT
CASSQVNLVYTDTQYF
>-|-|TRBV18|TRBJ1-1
TGTGCCAGCTCACCAGTTTCTTCGCCCAACACTGAAGCTTTCTTT
CASSPVSSPNTEAFF
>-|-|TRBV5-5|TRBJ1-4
TGTGCCAGCAGCTTGGATCCCAGGGCGAGGGAAAAACTGTTTTTT
CASSLDPRAREKLFF
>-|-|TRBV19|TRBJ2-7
TGTGCCAGTAGAAAAAGGGGGGACGAGCAGTACTTC
CASRKRGDEQYF
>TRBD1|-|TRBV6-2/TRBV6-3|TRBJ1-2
TGTGCCAGCAGTCAGTTCGGTTTGACAGGGAACTATGGCTACACCTTC
CASSQFGLTGNYGYTF